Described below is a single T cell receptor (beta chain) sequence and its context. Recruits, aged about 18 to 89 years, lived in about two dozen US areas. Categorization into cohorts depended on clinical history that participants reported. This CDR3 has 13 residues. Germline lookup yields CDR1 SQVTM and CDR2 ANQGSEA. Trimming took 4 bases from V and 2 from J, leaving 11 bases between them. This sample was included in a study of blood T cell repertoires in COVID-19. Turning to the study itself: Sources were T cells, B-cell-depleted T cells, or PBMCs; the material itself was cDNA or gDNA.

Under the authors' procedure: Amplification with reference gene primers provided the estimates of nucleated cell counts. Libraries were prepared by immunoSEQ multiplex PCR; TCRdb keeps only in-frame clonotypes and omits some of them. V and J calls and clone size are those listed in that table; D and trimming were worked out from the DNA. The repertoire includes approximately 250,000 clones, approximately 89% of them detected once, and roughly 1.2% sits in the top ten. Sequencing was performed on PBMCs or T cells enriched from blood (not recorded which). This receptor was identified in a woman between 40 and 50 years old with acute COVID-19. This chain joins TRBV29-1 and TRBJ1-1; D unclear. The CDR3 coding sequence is TGCAGCGTTGCACGGAGCCTCAACACTGAAGCTTTCTTT. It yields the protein CSVARSLNTEAFF.